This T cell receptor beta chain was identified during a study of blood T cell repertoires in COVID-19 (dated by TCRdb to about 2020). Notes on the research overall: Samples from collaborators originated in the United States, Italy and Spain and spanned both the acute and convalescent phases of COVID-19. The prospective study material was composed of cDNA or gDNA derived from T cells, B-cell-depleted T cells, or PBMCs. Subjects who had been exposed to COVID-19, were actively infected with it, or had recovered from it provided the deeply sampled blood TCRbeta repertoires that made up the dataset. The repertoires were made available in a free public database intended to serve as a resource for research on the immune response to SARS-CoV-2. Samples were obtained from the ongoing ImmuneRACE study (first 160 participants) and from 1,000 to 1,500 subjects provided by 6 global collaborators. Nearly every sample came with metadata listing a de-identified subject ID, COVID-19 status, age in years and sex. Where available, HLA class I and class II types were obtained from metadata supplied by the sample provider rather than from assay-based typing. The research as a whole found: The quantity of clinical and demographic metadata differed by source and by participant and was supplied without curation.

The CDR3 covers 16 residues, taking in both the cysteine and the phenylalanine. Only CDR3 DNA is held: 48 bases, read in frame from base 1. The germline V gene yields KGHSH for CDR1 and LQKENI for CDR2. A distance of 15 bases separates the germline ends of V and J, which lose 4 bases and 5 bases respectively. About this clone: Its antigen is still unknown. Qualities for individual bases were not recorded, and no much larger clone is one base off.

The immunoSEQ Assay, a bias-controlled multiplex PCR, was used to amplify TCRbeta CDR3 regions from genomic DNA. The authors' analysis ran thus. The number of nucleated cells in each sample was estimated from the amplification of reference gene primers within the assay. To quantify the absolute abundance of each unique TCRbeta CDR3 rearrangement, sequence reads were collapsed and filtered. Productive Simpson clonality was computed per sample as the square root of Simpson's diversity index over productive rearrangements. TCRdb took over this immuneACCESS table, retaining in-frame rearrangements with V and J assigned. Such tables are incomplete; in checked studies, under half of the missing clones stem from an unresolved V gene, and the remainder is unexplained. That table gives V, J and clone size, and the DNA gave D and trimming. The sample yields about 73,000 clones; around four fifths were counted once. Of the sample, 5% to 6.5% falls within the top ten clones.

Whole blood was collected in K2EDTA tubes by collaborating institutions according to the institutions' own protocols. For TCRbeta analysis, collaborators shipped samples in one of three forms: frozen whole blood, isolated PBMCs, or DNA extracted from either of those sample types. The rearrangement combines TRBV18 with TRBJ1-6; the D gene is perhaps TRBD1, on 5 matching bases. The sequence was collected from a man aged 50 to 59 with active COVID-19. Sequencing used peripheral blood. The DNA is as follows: TGTGCCAGCTCACGGTTGTCGGCAGGGAATAATTCACCCCTCCACTTT. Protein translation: CASSRLSAGNNSPLHF.